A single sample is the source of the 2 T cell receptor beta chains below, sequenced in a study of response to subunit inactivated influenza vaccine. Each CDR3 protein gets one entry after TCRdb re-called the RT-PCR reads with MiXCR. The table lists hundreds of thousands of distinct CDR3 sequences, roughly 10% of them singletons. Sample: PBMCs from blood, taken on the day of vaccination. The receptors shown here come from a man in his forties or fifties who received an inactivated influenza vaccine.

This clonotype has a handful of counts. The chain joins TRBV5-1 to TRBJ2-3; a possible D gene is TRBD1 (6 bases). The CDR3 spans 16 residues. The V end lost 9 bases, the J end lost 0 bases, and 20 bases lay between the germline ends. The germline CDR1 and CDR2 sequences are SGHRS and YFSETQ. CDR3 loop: CATQQQGIGSTDTQYF. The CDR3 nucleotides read TGCGCCACCCAACAACAGGGAATTGGGAGCACAGATACGCAGTATTTT.

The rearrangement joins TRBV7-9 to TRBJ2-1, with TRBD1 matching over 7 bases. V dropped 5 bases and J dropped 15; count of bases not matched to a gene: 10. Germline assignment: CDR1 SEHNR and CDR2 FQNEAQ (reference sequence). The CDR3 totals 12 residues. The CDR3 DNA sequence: TGTGCCAGCAGCCCAGGGGGATTCCCCCCGTTCTTC. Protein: CASSPGGFPPFF.